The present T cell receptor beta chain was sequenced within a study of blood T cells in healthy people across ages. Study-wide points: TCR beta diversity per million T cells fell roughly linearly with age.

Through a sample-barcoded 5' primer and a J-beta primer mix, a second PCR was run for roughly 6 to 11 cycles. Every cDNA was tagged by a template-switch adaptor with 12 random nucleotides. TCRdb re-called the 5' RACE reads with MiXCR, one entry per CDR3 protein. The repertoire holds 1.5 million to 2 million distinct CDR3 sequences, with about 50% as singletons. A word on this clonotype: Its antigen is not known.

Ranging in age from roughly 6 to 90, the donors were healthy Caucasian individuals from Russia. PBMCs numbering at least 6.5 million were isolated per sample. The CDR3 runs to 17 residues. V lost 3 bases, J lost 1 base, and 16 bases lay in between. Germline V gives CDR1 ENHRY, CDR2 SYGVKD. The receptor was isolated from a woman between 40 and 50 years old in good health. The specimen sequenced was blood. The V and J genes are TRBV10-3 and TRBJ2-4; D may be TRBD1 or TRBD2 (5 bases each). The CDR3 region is CAISDPGKGSAKNIQYF. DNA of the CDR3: TGTGCCATCAGTGATCCGGGGAAGGGGTCGGCCAAAAACATTCAGTACTTC.